The rows below give T cell receptor beta chains drawn from one sample of a study of cytomegalovirus exposure and HLA in healthy donors. Here immunoSEQ multiplex PCR was the method, and the copy in TCRdb shows in-frame clones only, minus some. The sample includes over 75,000 clones, roughly 80% of them seen just once. The sample consisted of PBMCs. The origin of the receptors is a man aged 60-69 years in good health and CMV-seropositive. CDR3s include the opening cysteine and the closing phenylalanine or tryptophan. The D gene is left open where the match is weak. The size of a clone is reported for some rows only, either as once, few or many, or as a class for expanded clones.

D gene,V gene,clone size,J gene,CDR3 DNA,CDR3 protein
.,TRBV7-9,.,TRBJ2-7,TGTGCCAGCAGCCACACCCGACAGGCCGACGAGCAGTACTTC,CASSHTRQADEQYF
.,TRBV18,once,TRBJ2-7,TGTGCCAGCTCTAAGGAGTACGAGCAGTACTTC,CASSKEYEQYF
TRBD2,TRBV7-3,.,TRBJ2-1,TGTGCCAGCAGCTCCAATCAGCGGGGGTCCCTAAATGAGCAGTTCTTC,CASSSNQRGSLNEQFF
.,TRBV6-6,.,TRBJ2-7,TGTGCCAGCAGTTACGGGGCCAGCTACGAGCAGTACTTC,CASSYGASYEQYF
TRBD1,TRBV19,.,TRBJ2-7,TGTGCCAGTAGTATAGGGACAGGGGACAAGCACTCCTACGAGCAGTACTTC,CASSIGTGDKHSYEQYF
.,TRBV19,.,TRBJ1-4,TGTGCCAGTAGTATAACCGCGACTAATGAAAAACTGTTTTTT,CASSITATNEKLFF
TRBD1,TRBV11-2,.,TRBJ1-6,TGTGCCAGCAGCCCGGGACAGGGCACGGGGTCACCCCTCCACTTT,CASSPGQGTGSPLHF
TRBD1,TRBV4-1,.,TRBJ2-5,TGCGCCAGCAGCCAAGGTGTAGGGACAGGGGAACAGACCCAGTACTTC,CASSQGVGTGEQTQYF
TRBD1,TRBV19,.,TRBJ1-1,TGTGCCAGTAGTACCTTCGGACAGGGTATCGCTGAAGCTTTCTTT,CASSTFGQGIAEAFF
TRBD2,TRBV6-1,.,TRBJ2-1,TGTGCCAGCAGTGAAGGAAAAAAAGGGACTAGCGGGGTCAATGAGCAGTTCTTC,CASSEGKKGTSGVNEQFF
.,TRBV27,.,TRBJ2-1,TGTGCCAGCAGTTTAATGTCGCGGTTCAAGTCCTACAATGAGCAGTTCTTC,CASSLMSRFKSYNEQFF
.,TRBV2,.,TRBJ1-5,TGTGCCAGCAGTCTCAGGGATAGCAATCAGCCCCAGCATTTT,CASSLRDSNQPQHF
.,TRBV7-2,.,TRBJ2-7,TGTGCCAGCAGCTTAACTTCAGGGAACTACGAGCAGTACTTC,CASSLTSGNYEQYF
.,TRBV7-7,few,TRBJ2-1,TGTGCTAGCAGCCCCGACGGGGTCTCCTACAATGAGCAGTTCTTC,CASSPDGVSYNEQFF
.,TRBV6-6,.,TRBJ1-4,TGTGCCAGCACTCCGACTGGGGCCGGTGAAAAACTGTTTTTT,CASTPTGAGEKLFF
TRBD1,TRBV29-1,.,TRBJ2-3,TGCAGCCCAACCTGCGCCGACAGGGGTCGGGATACGCAGTATTTT,CSPTCADRGRDTQYF
.,TRBV27,.,TRBJ1-2,TGTGCCAGCAGCCGGGACACGACCTCTTCCGCTAACTATGGCTACACCTTC,CASSRDTTSSANYGYTF
.,TRBV21-1,.,TRBJ2-7,TGTGCCGGACCCCACAGGGCCTTAACCTACGAGCAGTACTTC,CAGPHRALTYEQYF
.,TRBV5-6,.,TRBJ2-3,TGTGCCAGCAGCCGGTGGGGGGCAGATACGCAGTATTTT,CASSRWGADTQYF
TRBD2,TRBV28,once,TRBJ2-2,TGTGCCACCGGGACTAGCACCTACACCGGGGAGCTGTTTTTT,CATGTSTYTGELFF